The 21 T cell receptor beta chains below come from one sample, sequenced in a study of blood T cell repertoires in COVID-19. TCRdb keeps only in-frame clones here, not all; method: immunoSEQ multiplex PCR. The sample carries fewer than 450,000 clones, roughly 91% recorded once. Sequences were obtained from PBMCs or T cells enriched from blood (not recorded which). These TCRs come from a woman aged 18-29 years who had recovered from COVID-19.

The rearrangement uses TRBV6-5 and TRBJ1-2, with 12 bases identical to TRBD1. Looked up from germline, CDR1 is MNHEY and CDR2 is SVGAGI. V trimming: 6 bases; J trimming: 7 bases; junction bases outside the gene matches: 6. This CDR3 has 14 amino acids. CDR3 sequence reads: CASRGTGGVFGYTF. DNA of the CDR3: TGTGCCAGCAGGGGGACAGGGGGCGTCTTTGGCTACACCTTC.

The V call is TRBV4-2, the J call TRBJ1-6, with D perhaps matching TRBD1 (5 bases). With 0 bases removed from V and 3 bases from J, the gap between germline ends came to 12 bases. The length of the CDR3 is 17 residues. Per germline, CDR1 LGHNA and CDR2 YNFKEQ. The CDR3 region has the DNA TGTGCCAGCAGCCAAGAATCCGGACAAATCTATAATTCACCCCTCCACTTT. Encoded protein: CASSQESGQIYNSPLHF.

The rearrangement links TRBV5-5 to TRBJ1-2; weak D call: TRBD1 (6 bases). This CDR3 is built from 19 residues. The ends were cut back, 2 bases at V and 4 bases at J, with 27 bases in the middle. Germline lookup yields CDR1 SGHKS and CDR2 YYEKEE (reference sequence). The CDR3 nucleotides are TGTGCCAGCAGCTTCGCTGCGGTCAGATCAGGGGATCTGGGCTATGGCTACACCTTC. Residues: CASSFAAVRSGDLGYGYTF.

J is TRBJ2-7 and V is TRBV7-9; D not resolved. With 5 bases removed from V and 1 base from J, the gap between germline ends came to 12 bases. The CDR3 runs 14 residues. The germline CDR1 and CDR2 sequences are SEHNR and FQNEAQ (reference sequence). The CDR3 is CASSPVAESYEQYF. The CDR3 bases are TGTGCCAGCAGCCCTGTGGCAGAATCCTACGAGCAGTACTTC.

The chain employs TRBV5-1 and TRBJ1-2; D unclear. Germline V gene data show CDR1 as SGHRS and CDR2 as YFSETQ. This CDR3 has 13 amino acids. The V gene lost 0 bases and the J gene lost 8 bases, with 11 bases spanning the gap. Here the CDR3 DNA reads TGCGCCAGCAGCTTGGACAGCCCTGAGGGCTACACCTTC. It codes for CASSLDSPEGYTF.

Only one count was recorded for this clone. The V gene is TRBV30, the J gene TRBJ2-1, with TRBD2 identical over 8 bases. V lost 0 bases to trimming and J lost 3 bases; unmatched junction nucleotides: 4. CDR1 is GTSNPN, CDR2 SVGIG, per germline (reference sequence). This CDR3 is built from 15 residues. The CDR3 is CAWSVWSGGYNEQFF. The CDR3 nucleotides are TGTGCCTGGAGTGTATGGAGCGGGGGCTACAATGAGCAGTTCTTC. The full variable domain, with the rest looked up from reference TRBV30 and TRBJ2-1, is SQTIHQWPATLVQPVGSPLSLECTVEGTSNPNLYWYRQAAGRGLQLLFYSVGIGQISSEVPQNLSASRPQDRQFILSSKKLLLSDSGFYLCAWSVWSGGYNEQFFGPGTRLTVL.

The V gene is TRBV5-1, the J gene TRBJ2-4; D not resolved. The CDR3 length is 14 residues. V was clipped by 0 bases and J by 6 bases, with 10 bases between them. Looked up from germline, CDR1 is SGHRS and CDR2 is YFSETQ. The CDR3, as DNA: TGCGCCAGCAGCTTGGCCAGAGAGGTAAACATTCAGTACTTC. This gives the protein CASSLAREVNIQYF.

V and J are TRBV28 and TRBJ2-7; 7 bases match TRBD2. The CDR3 has 15 residues. V shed 7 bases, J shed 0 bases, and the junction held 9 bases outside the gene matches. CDR1 MDHEN and CDR2 SYDVKM come from the germline V gene. The CDR3 is CASTPRGVSSYEQYF. CDR3 sequence (DNA): TGTGCCAGCACTCCACGGGGGGTTAGCTCCTACGAGCAGTACTTC.

Remarks on this clone: Other DNA sequences in the same sample also yield this CDR3. The V gene is TRBV9, the J gene TRBJ2-7; 7 bases fit TRBD2. Unmatched junction bases numbered 3, after V lost 0 bases and J lost 0 bases. The CDR3 totals 15 residues. Germline-derived CDR1 and CDR2 are SGDLS and YYNGEE. CDR3 bases: TGTGCCAGCAGCGTAGGGGGGGGGACCTCCTACGAGCAGTACTTC. Translated, it gives CASSVGGGTSYEQYF.

The rearrangement links TRBV9 to TRBJ1-4, with 8 bases matching TRBD1. Trimming cost V 3 bases and J 4 bases; bases outside gene matches: 5. CDR3 length: 15 amino acids. Germline V lookup: CDR1 SGDLS, CDR2 YYNGEE. The chain's CDR3 is CASSATGGINEKLFF. The CDR3 DNA follows: TGTGCCAGCAGCGCTACAGGGGGAATTAATGAAAAACTGTTTTTT.

This chain uses TRBV5-1 with TRBJ2-3; 8 bases fit TRBD2. Germline V gene sequence: CDR1 SGHRS, CDR2 YFSETQ. V shed 4 bases, J shed 0 bases, and the junction held 4 bases outside the gene matches. The CDR3 totals 15 residues. The CDR3 nucleotides are TGCGCCAGCAGCCCATTAGCGGGGAGCACAGATACGCAGTATTTT. Protein product: CASSPLAGSTDTQYF.

The gene calls are TRBV5-1 and TRBJ1-4; 9 nucleotides match TRBD1. Trimming removed 2 bases from V and 7 bases from J; junction bases left unmatched: 6. The CDR3 totals 15 residues. Germline values: CDR1 SGHRS, CDR2 YFSETQ. The CDR3 DNA sequence: TGCGCCAGCAGCTTAAGGGGACAGGGCGGTGAAAAACTGTTTTTT. Amino acids: CASSLRGQGGEKLFF.

The chain carries TRBV12-2 and TRBJ1-5; no DNA check was done on the table's D call, TRBD1. TRBV12-2 is classified as a pseudogene. This CDR3 has 15 amino acids. CDR3 nucleotide sequence: TGTGCAAGTCTCGAGGGACAGGGGGCATGTCAGCCCCAGCATTTT. It specifies CASLEGQGACQPQHF.

The rearrangement links TRBV5-6 to TRBJ1-1; 10 bases match TRBD1. The trim removed 4 bases at V and 5 bases at J, leaving 8 bases unmatched. CDR1 SGHDT and CDR2 YYEEEE come from the germline V gene. The CDR3 is 15 residues long. CDR3 bases: TGTGCCAGCAGCCCTAGACAGGGGGCGAATACTGAAGCTTTCTTT. Translated: CASSPRQGANTEAFF.

The chain uses TRBV5-1 and TRBJ2-3, with a weak D call TRBD2 (5 bases). Germline CDR1 SGHRS, CDR2 YFSETQ. Trimming shortened V by 4 bases and J by 3 bases, and 18 bases separated the two germline ends. This CDR3 contains 16 residues. CDR3 DNA: TGCGCCAGCAGCCTCCGGGCTACCCGAGGGACAGATACGCAGTATTTT. This translates into CASSLRATRGTDTQYF.

In its sample, this clone was seen once. This sequence joins TRBV12-3 or TRBV12-4 and TRBJ2-3; possibly TRBD1 for D (9 bases). Between the trimmed V and J ends, which lost 8 bases and 6 bases, there was a span of 15 bases. The CDR3 spans 13 residues. The DNA of the CDR3 is TGTGCCAGCCGGGGGGGGACAGGGGATACGCAGTATTTT. Its protein product is CASRGGTGDTQYF.

Concerning this clone itself: Its ends do not fully match the called genes, so a read error is possible. V is TRBV6-5 and J is TRBJ2-1; D is perhaps TRBD2 (5 bases). CDR3 size: 14 residues. CDR1 is MNHEY and CDR2 is SVGAGI in the germline V gene. The CDR3 is CASKEASSYNEQFF. CDR3 coding DNA: TGTGCCAGCAAGGAGGCCAGCTCCTATAATGAGCAGTTCTTC.

CDR3 amino acids: CSVEGQITDTQYF. CDR3 in DNA: TGCAGCGTTGAAGGTCAGATCACAGATACGCAGTATTTT. The V gene is TRBV29-1, the J gene TRBJ2-3; the D is unclear. The CDR3 loop spans 13 amino acids. Between the trimmed V and J ends, which lost 1 base and 2 bases, there was a span of 7 bases. Germline V gives CDR1 SQVTM, CDR2 ANQGSEA.

J is TRBJ2-7 and V is TRBV9; 9 bases fit TRBD1. Germline CDR1 and CDR2: SGDLS and YYNGEE. CDR3 size: 15 residues. V gave up 3 bases and J gave up 0 bases; unmatched junction bases: 4. Here the CDR3 reads CASSAGTGISYEQYF. CDR3 DNA sequence: TGTGCCAGCAGCGCAGGGACAGGGATCTCCTACGAGCAGTACTTC. Combining the CDR3 with reference TRBV9 and TRBJ2-7 gives the whole variable domain DSGVTQTPKHLITATGQRVTLRCSPRSGDLSVYWYQQSLDQGLQFLIQYYNGEERAKGNILERFSAQQFPDLHSELNLSSLELGDSALYFCASSAGTGISYEQYFGPGTRLTVT.

This clone was observed a few times. V gene TRBV5-1 combines with J gene TRBJ1-4, with a weak D call TRBD1 (6 bases). Germline assignment: CDR1 SGHRS and CDR2 YFSETQ. V was cut by 3 bases and J by 3 bases, with 15 bases left in between. The CDR3 totals 16 residues. Here the CDR3 DNA reads TGCGCCAGCAGCTCTTCTTCAGGGGCGGCTAATGAAAAACTGTTTTTT. Its translation is CASSSSSGAANEKLFF.

As concerns this clone: The sample has other DNA sequences that encode this CDR3 too. This sequence joins TRBV11-2 and TRBJ2-7; possibly TRBD2 for D (5 bases). Trimming pared 1 base from V and 1 base from J, leaving 8 bases between. There are 14 residues in the CDR3. Germline V gene lookup returns CDR1 SGHAT and CDR2 FQNNGV. As DNA, the CDR3 is TGTGCCAGCAGCTTAGTCCGGGAATCCTACGAGCAGTACTTC. Protein product: CASSLVRESYEQYF. The entire variable domain, with the rest obtained from reference TRBV11-2 and TRBJ2-7, is as follows: EAGVAQSPRYKIIEKRQSVAFWCNPISGHATLYWYQQILGQGPKLLIQFQNNGVVDDSQLPKDRFSAERLKGVDSTLKIQPAKLEDSAVYLCASSLVRESYEQYFGPGTRLTVT.